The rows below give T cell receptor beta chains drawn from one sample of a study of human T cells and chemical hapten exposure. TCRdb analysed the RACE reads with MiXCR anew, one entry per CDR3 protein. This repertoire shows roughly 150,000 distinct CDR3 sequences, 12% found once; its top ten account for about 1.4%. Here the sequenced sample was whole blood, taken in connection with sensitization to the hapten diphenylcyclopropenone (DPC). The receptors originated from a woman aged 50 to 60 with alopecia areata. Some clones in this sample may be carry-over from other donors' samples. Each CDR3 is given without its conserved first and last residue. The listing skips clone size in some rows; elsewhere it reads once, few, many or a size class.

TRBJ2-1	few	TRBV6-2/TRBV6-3	ASRRTSGRGYNEQF
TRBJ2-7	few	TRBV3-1	ASSQGTKRQY
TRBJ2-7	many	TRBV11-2	ASTPSGSRNEQY
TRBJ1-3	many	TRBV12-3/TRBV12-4	ASSQGTGNTIY
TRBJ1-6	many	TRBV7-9	ASSLPTFNSPLH
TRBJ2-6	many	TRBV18	ASSPERAGANVLT
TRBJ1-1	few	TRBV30	AWSAEYRPGDNTEAF
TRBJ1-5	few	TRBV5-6	ASSFGRGGQPQH
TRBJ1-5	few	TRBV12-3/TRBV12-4	ASTHGRSNQPQH
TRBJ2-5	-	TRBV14	ASSQDLAIETQY
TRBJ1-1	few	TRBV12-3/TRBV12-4	ASSLAQGFGF
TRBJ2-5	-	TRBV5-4	ASSSTGVKETQY
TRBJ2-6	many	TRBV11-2	ASSFPSGANVLT
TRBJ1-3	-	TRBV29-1	SVLSSGDTIY
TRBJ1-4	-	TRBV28	ASSGTDAGANEKLF
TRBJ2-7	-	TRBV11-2	ASTLAGTGAYEQY
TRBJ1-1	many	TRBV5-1	ASSLGGVTEAF
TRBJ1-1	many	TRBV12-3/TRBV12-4	ASSRWTGVLGTEAF
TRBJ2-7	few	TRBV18	ASSPVKQGSGEQY
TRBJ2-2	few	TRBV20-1	SAEAGGEPTGELF
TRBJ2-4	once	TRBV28	ASSLGLKNIQY
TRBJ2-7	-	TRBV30	AWSVASVRYEQY